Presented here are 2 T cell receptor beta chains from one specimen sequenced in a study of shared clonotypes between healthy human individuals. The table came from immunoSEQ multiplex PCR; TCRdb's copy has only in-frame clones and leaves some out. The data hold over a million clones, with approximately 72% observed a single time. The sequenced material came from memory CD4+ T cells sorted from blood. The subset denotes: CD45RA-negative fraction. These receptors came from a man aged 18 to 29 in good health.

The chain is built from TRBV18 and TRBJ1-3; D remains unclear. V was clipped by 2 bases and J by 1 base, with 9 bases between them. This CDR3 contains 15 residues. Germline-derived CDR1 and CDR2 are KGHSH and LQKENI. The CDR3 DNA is TGTGCCAGCTCACCAGGCGAGACGTCTGGAAACACCATATATTTT. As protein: CASSPGETSGNTIYF.

The chain's CDR3 is CASSRDRNEKLFF. The CDR3 DNA reads TGCGCCAGCAGTAGGGACAGAAATGAAAAACTGTTTTTT. The V and J genes are TRBV5-1 and TRBJ1-4, with 7 bases matching TRBD1. Looked up from germline, CDR1 is SGHRS and CDR2 is YFSETQ. V lost 5 bases and J lost 5; bases outside the gene matches: 3. The CDR3 has 13 amino acids.